This T cell receptor (beta chain) appears in the sequencing data of a study of blood T cells in healthy people across ages. Next came a second PCR, run for about 6 to 11 cycles, which used a sample-barcoded 5' primer along with a J-beta primer mix. A single record per CDR3 protein comes from TCRdb applying MiXCR to the 5' RACE reads. The sample carries 750,000 to 950,000 distinct CDR3 sequences, about 53% recorded once. The CDR3 loop spans 13 amino acids. V was shortened by 6 bases and J by 13 bases, with 21 bases between the two germline ends. From germline, CDR1 is MNHEY and CDR2 SVGAGI. The TCR sequence derives from a man older than 75 in good health. The source material was blood. The chain joins TRBV6-5 to TRBJ1-2, with D maybe TRBD1 (5 bases). Here the CDR3 DNA reads TGTGCCAGCAGCCGGACGGCAGGGCAATTAAGCACCTTC. The encoded protein is CASSRTAGQLSTF.